Following are 20 T cell receptor beta chains from one sample sequenced in a study of blood T cell repertoires in COVID-19. Measured with immunoSEQ multiplex PCR; TCRdb has only the in-frame clones, and not every one. The data contain tens of thousands of clones, about 80% of them singletons. The source material was peripheral blood. These receptors were taken from a woman aged 55-69 years with acute or convalescent COVID-19.

The sample holds one count of this clone. This chain connects TRBV5-1 to TRBJ1-1; D may be TRBD1 (6 bases). Germline CDR1 is SGHRS and CDR2 is YFSETQ. Deletions cut 4 bases from V and 3 bases from J, with 13 bases between. The CDR3 spans 14 residues. CDR3 loop: CASSARTDDTEAFF. CDR3 DNA: TGCGCCAGCAGCGCCCGGACAGACGACACTGAAGCTTTCTTT.

This clone has a single count. The chain uses TRBV5-1 and TRBJ2-3; D unclear. V was trimmed by 0 bases and J by 6 bases, leaving 11 bases between them. Germline V gives CDR1 SGHRS, CDR2 YFSETQ. This CDR3 has 14 amino acids. DNA of the CDR3: TGCGCCAGCAGCTTGGACCGACATACGGATACGCAGTATTTT. Its translation is CASSLDRHTDTQYF.

The chain has TRBV6-5 and TRBJ1-5, with D perhaps TRBD1 (5 bases). The CDR3 has 15 amino acids. Germline lookup yields CDR1 MNHEY and CDR2 SVGAGI. V dropped 7 bases and J dropped 0 bases, with 13 bases sitting between them. This chain's CDR3 is CASTLGGYSNQPQHF. The DNA for the CDR3 is TGTGCCAGCACCCTGGGGGGGTATAGCAATCAGCCCCAGCATTTT.

The chain is built from TRBV29-1 and TRBJ1-2; 10 bases line up with TRBD1. The V gene end was trimmed by 7 bases and the J gene end by 0 bases; junction bases not matched to a gene: 8. This CDR3 spans 15 amino acids. Germline V gene sequence: CDR1 SQVTM, CDR2 ANQGSEA. The chain's CDR3 is CSGLGQGGSNYGYTF. The CDR3 DNA is TGCAGCGGCCTAGGACAGGGGGGATCTAACTATGGCTACACCTTC.

This clone was detected only a few times. One base away lies a much larger clone, so this may be a sequencing read error. This same CDR3 is encoded by further DNA sequences in the sample. The J gene is TRBJ2-3, the V gene TRBV10-3, with 9 bases aligning to TRBD1. The V gene's germline CDR1 is ENHRY and CDR2 SYGVKD. This CDR3 contains 16 residues. J lost 5 bases, V lost 4 bases, and 10 bases had no gene match. In DNA, the CDR3 is TGTGCCATCAGTGGGGGGGACAGGGATGGGGGAGATACGCAGTATTTT. It translates to CAISGGDRDGGDTQYF.

The chain couples TRBV12-3 or TRBV12-4 to TRBJ1-2, with 7 bases that match TRBD1. This CDR3 contains 13 residues. V shed 4 bases and J 3 bases; nucleotides not matched to a gene: 2. CDR3 protein: CASSSTGYYGYTF. DNA for the CDR3: TGTGCCAGCAGTTCGACAGGGTACTATGGCTACACCTTC.

The genes are TRBV5-4 and TRBJ2-4; D perhaps matches TRBD2 (6 bases). The germline V and J ends were trimmed by 4 bases and 3 bases, with 14 bases remaining between them. Germline loops: CDR1 SGHNT, CDR2 YYREEE (reference sequence). The CDR3 runs 15 residues. The DNA for the CDR3 is TGTGCCAGCAGCGGGCCGGGGGAAAGCAAAAACATTCAGTACTTC. It encodes CASSGPGESKNIQYF. Based on the CDR3 plus reference TRBV5-4 and TRBJ2-4, the full variable domain is ETGVTQSPTHLIKTRGQQVTLRCSSQSGHNTVSWYQQALGQGPQFIFQYYREEENGRGNFPPRFSGLQFPNYSSELNVNALELDDSALYLCASSGPGESKNIQYFGAGTRLSVL.

The gene calls are TRBV5-4 and TRBJ1-2; a possible D gene is TRBD1 (5 bases). The CDR3 has 14 amino acids. V lost 1 base to trimming and J lost 5 bases, with 12 bases between them. Germline V gene data show CDR1 as SGHNT and CDR2 as YYREEE (reference sequence). The CDR3 nucleotides read TGTGCCAGCAGCTTGAACGGGGGGAGTTATGGCTACACCTTC. It is translated as CASSLNGGSYGYTF. The variable domain in full, with the rest retrieved from reference TRBV5-4 and TRBJ1-2, is ETGVTQSPTHLIKTRGQQVTLRCSSQSGHNTVSWYQQALGQGPQFIFQYYREEENGRGNFPPRFSGLQFPNYSSELNVNALELDDSALYLCASSLNGGSYGYTFGSGTRLTVV.

V is TRBV19 and J is TRBJ1-3; D is unresolved. Germline V gene sequence: CDR1 LNHDA, CDR2 SQIVND (reference sequence). The CDR3 is 13 residues long. V gave up 7 bases and J gave up 0 bases, with 7 bases separating them. The CDR3 protein is CASTPSSGNTIYF. CDR3 bases: TGTGCCAGTACCCCCTCCTCTGGAAACACCATATATTTT.

This chain joins TRBV7-2 and TRBJ1-2, with D possibly being TRBD1 (5 bases). The CDR3 runs 15 residues. V was clipped by 4 bases and J by 4 bases, with 16 bases between them. CDR1 is SGHTA and CDR2 is FQGNSA in the germline V gene. The CDR3 spells CASSSPGLGVYGYTF. The DNA for the CDR3 is TGTGCCAGCAGCTCACCGGGACTTGGTGTCTATGGCTACACCTTC.

The J gene is TRBJ2-2, the V gene TRBV4-2; D perhaps matches TRBD2 (6 bases). V dropped 7 bases and J dropped 6 bases, with 15 bases sitting between them. Germline CDR1 LGHNA, CDR2 YNFKEQ. The length of the CDR3 is 14 residues. The DNA for the CDR3 is TGTGCCAGCACCGGCGGGGACCGAGCCGGGGAGCTGTTTTTT. It encodes CASTGGDRAGELFF.

This clone was seen a few times. The chain carries TRBV5-1 and TRBJ1-2; 10 bases fit TRBD1. The germline CDR1 and CDR2 sequences are SGHRS and YFSETQ. V lost 0 bases, J lost 4 bases, and 3 bases stayed unmatched. This CDR3 is built from 15 residues. CDR3 residues: CASSLGDRGLYGYTF. CDR3 nucleotides: TGCGCCAGCAGCTTGGGGGACAGGGGACTCTATGGCTACACCTTC.

The chain links TRBV5-4 to TRBJ1-1; the match to TRBD1 covers 8 bases. Losses at the gene ends were 4 bases for V and 4 bases for J; bases not matched to a gene: 6. The germline V gene encodes CDR1 SGHNT and CDR2 YYREEE (reference sequence). There are 14 residues in the CDR3. The CDR3 loop is CASSRQGAFTEAFF. The CDR3 DNA reads as TGTGCCAGCAGCCGGCAGGGGGCGTTCACTGAAGCTTTCTTT.

As DNA, the CDR3 is TGCGCCAGCAGCTTGGGGGGACAGGGCAATCAGCCCCAGCATTTT. As protein: CASSLGGQGNQPQHF. This rearrangement joins TRBV5-1 to TRBJ1-5, with 8 positions matching TRBD1. The ends lost 0 bases at V and 2 bases at J; junction bases unmatched: 1. The CDR3 runs to 15 residues. Germline values: CDR1 SGHRS, CDR2 YFSETQ.

V usage is TRBV5-1 and J usage is TRBJ2-7, with no clear D. Trimming removed 4 bases from V and 3 bases from J, with 14 bases in between. The length of the CDR3 is 14 residues. The germline V gene encodes CDR1 SGHRS and CDR2 YFSETQ. The CDR3 loop is CASSVLSRGYEQYF. The CDR3 DNA is TGCGCCAGCAGCGTTCTCAGTAGAGGCTACGAGCAGTACTTC.

This rearrangement joins TRBV15 to TRBJ1-4; perhaps TRBD1 as D (5 bases). Trimming removed 3 bases from V and 3 bases from J, with 11 bases in between. This CDR3 has 15 residues. CDR1 is LNHNV, CDR2 YYDKDF, per germline (reference sequence). The CDR3 DNA reads TGTGCCACCAGCAGCCCGGGACTAGCTAATGAAAAACTGTTTTTT. It is translated as CATSSPGLANEKLFF.

This clone occurred once. The chain couples TRBV5-1 to TRBJ2-2, with 7 bases that match TRBD1. Germline V CDR1 and CDR2: SGHRS, YFSETQ. V lost 1 base to trimming and J lost 0 bases; unmatched junction nucleotides: 9. CDR3 size: 18 residues. CDR3 coding DNA: TGCGCCAGCAGCTTGCTGAGGACAGGTAGTTCGAACACCGGGGAGCTGTTTTTT. Encoded protein: CASSLLRTGSSNTGELFF.

The chain is built from TRBV2 and TRBJ2-1; D may be TRBD1 (6 bases). The CDR3 covers 14 residues. V was shortened by 4 bases and J by 8 bases, with 15 bases between the two germline ends. Looked up from germline, CDR1 is SNHLY and CDR2 is FYNNEI. The CDR3 reads CASSAQGGRDEQFF. The CDR3 DNA reads TGTGCCAGCAGTGCCCAAGGGGGTCGAGATGAGCAGTTCTTC.

DNA for the CDR3: TGTGCCAGCAGTGAAAATCCCCAGGGAGGGAACACTGAAGCTTTCTTT. As protein: CASSENPQGGNTEAFF. The genes are TRBV2 and TRBJ1-1, with a tentative D call TRBD1 (5 bases). V lost 2 bases and J 1 base, leaving 14 bases between the germline ends. CDR1 and CDR2 from the germline V gene are SNHLY and FYNNEI. The CDR3 is 16 amino acids.

A few counts support this clone. The V and J genes are TRBV15 and TRBJ2-5; weak D call: TRBD1 (6 bases). The V gene's germline CDR1 is LNHNV and CDR2 YYDKDF (reference sequence). CDR3 length: 15 amino acids. V was shortened by 4 bases and J by 2 bases, with 14 bases between the two germline ends. This CDR3 reads CATSTSTGQQETQYF. The CDR3 nucleotides are TGTGCCACCAGCACTTCGACCGGACAGCAAGAGACCCAGTACTTC.